The 7 T cell receptor beta chains below all came from one sample that was sequenced in a study of PD-1 blockade in mismatch repair-deficient tumors. This table comes from immunoSEQ multiplex PCR, and its TCRdb copy is limited to in-frame clones, with some not included. The sample has about 120,000 clones, around nine tenths seen once. Sequences were derived from peripheral blood, sampled 70 to 73 weeks after starting pembrolizumab. The receptors were gathered from an adult with mismatch repair-deficient cancer.

The V call is TRBV7-9, the J call TRBJ2-7; weak D call: TRBD2 (6 bases). V gave up 4 bases and J gave up 7 bases, with 17 bases separating them. The CDR3 extends over 14 amino acids. The germline V gene encodes CDR1 SEHNR and CDR2 FQNEAQ (reference sequence). The CDR3 spells CASSYRDSVREQYF. CDR3 sequence (DNA): TGTGCCAGCAGCTACCGGGACTCAGTTAGGGAGCAGTACTTC. Based on the CDR3 plus reference TRBV7-9 and TRBJ2-7, the full variable domain is DTGVSQNPRHKITKRGQNVTFRCDPISEHNRLYWYRQTLGQGPEFLTYFQNEAQLEKSRLLSDRFSAERPKGSFSTLEIQRTEQGDSAMYLCASSYRDSVREQYFGPGTRLTVT.

The genes are TRBV30 and TRBJ1-3; 7 nucleotides align to TRBD1. V was pared by 7 bases and J by 4 bases, with 4 bases of the junction left unmatched. Germline V CDR1 and CDR2: GTSNPN, SVGIG (reference sequence). This CDR3 has 12 amino acids. The CDR3 DNA sequence: TGTGCCTCCGACAGGGCCGGAAACACCATATATTTT. Its translation: CASDRAGNTIYF.

The rearrangement joins TRBV29-1 to TRBJ2-3; D is unclear. The germline V gene encodes CDR1 SQVTM and CDR2 ANQGSEA. V shed 5 bases and J shed 2 bases, with 14 bases lying between them. The CDR3 totals 14 residues. CDR3 nucleotide sequence: TGCAGCGTTCAGACGGTCCGCCCCACAGATACGCAGTATTTT. This gives the protein CSVQTVRPTDTQYF.

This chain links TRBV5-4 with TRBJ2-5; no clear D. Germline CDR1 is SGHNT and CDR2 is YYREEE (reference sequence). The ends were cut back, 1 base at V and 3 bases at J, with 16 bases in the middle. CDR3 length: 16 amino acids. The CDR3 DNA follows: TGTGCCAGCAGCTTGCCTCGAGGATTCTGGGAAGAGACCCAGTACTTC. Encoded protein: CASSLPRGFWEETQYF.

The chain recombines TRBV7-9 with TRBJ2-7; the D gene is possibly TRBD1 (5 bases). CDR3 length: 14 amino acids. In germline, CDR1 is SEHNR, CDR2 FQNEAQ (reference sequence). V was shortened by 1 base and J by 5 bases, with 12 bases between the two germline ends. DNA of the CDR3: TGTGCCAGCAGCTTAGAACAGGCCCTCCACGAGCAGTACTTC. This gives the protein CASSLEQALHEQYF.

The gene calls are TRBV29-1 and TRBJ2-7; the match to TRBD2 covers 8 bases. Germline V gives CDR1 SQVTM, CDR2 ANQGSEA. Trimming at V came to 5 bases and at J to 4 bases, leaving 7 bases not matched to a gene. The CDR3 has 13 amino acids. This CDR3 is CSVRAGVTYEQYF. For the CDR3, the DNA is TGCAGCGTTCGAGCGGGAGTAACGTACGAGCAGTACTTC.

To note about this clone: A read error may produce the germline difference seen at one junction end. The chain recombines TRBV7-7 with TRBJ2-1, with unresolved D. This CDR3 is built from 13 residues. The germline CDR1 and CDR2 sequences are SSHAT and FNYEAQ (reference sequence). CDR3 sequence reads: CASSPTQIGEQFF. For the CDR3, the DNA is TGTGCTAGCAGCCCTACCCAGATCGGTGAGCAGTTCTTC. Filled out from reference TRBV7-7 and TRBJ2-1, the complete variable domain reads GAGVSQSPRYKVTKRGQDVTLRCDPISSHATLYWYQQALGQGPEFLTYFNYEAQPDKSGLPSDRFSAERPEGSISTLTIQRTEQRDSAMYRCASSPTQIGEQFFGPGTRLTVL.